The 8 T cell receptor beta chains listed next were all sequenced from one sample in a study of OX40 agonist ivuxolimab in advanced cancers. Clones were sequenced by immunoSEQ multiplex PCR, and TCRdb holds only the in-frame ones, with some missing. The sample has 25,000 to 35,000 clones, approximately 86% seen once. The input for sequencing was CD4+ or CD8+ T cells sorted from blood, taken in a trial of the OX40 agonist ivuxolimab. These receptors were obtained from an adult with an advanced solid tumor such as melanoma, head and neck, liver or kidney cancer.

V gene TRBV6-1 combines with J gene TRBJ2-3; 9 bases fit TRBD2. The junction had 11 bases not matched to a gene; V was cut back by 7 bases and J by 6 bases. CDR3 length: 15 amino acids. Germline values: CDR1 MNHNS, CDR2 SASEGT. CDR3 residues: CASTRGSGSPDTQYF. CDR3 sequence (DNA): TGTGCCAGCACCCGGGGTAGCGGGAGTCCCGATACGCAGTATTTT.

The chain has TRBV9 and TRBJ2-7, with 8 bases aligning to TRBD2. Germline CDR1 reads SGDLS; CDR2 reads YYNGEE. This CDR3 contains 15 residues. The V segment lost 3 bases and the J segment 5 bases; nucleotides outside the gene matches: 10. The CDR3 DNA follows: TGTGCCAGCAGCGAATCCGGGACTAGTTTCGACGAGCAGTACTTC. Encoded protein: CASSESGTSFDEQYF.

This chain links TRBV7-9 with TRBJ2-5, with D hard to call. CDR3 length equals 14 residues. The V gene lost 3 bases and the J gene lost 4 bases, with 12 bases spanning the gap. CDR1 SEHNR and CDR2 FQNEAQ come from the germline V gene (reference sequence). CDR3 DNA sequence: TGTGCCAGCAGCTTTGACGGTCGCCGAGAGACCCAGTACTTC. Its protein is CASSFDGRRETQYF.

The chain couples TRBV6-4 to TRBJ2-5; TRBD2 agrees at 8 bases. CDR1 and CDR2 from the germline V gene are MRHNA and SNTAGT. V lost 3 bases to trimming and J lost 5 bases; unmatched junction nucleotides: 8. This CDR3 is built from 15 residues. CDR3: CASSERSGSLETQYF. CDR3 in DNA: TGTGCCAGCAGTGAAAGAAGCGGGAGTTTGGAGACCCAGTACTTC.

The chain is built from TRBV27 and TRBJ2-1; TRBD1 matches at 8 bases. The CDR3 runs 15 residues. Looked up from germline, CDR1 is MNHEY and CDR2 is SMNVEV (reference sequence). The junction had 2 bases not matched to a gene; V was cut back by 2 bases and J by 2 bases. CDR3 protein: CASSLEQGAYNEQFF. CDR3 sequence (DNA): TGTGCCAGCAGTTTAGAACAGGGGGCCTACAATGAGCAGTTCTTC.

This clone was counted once. The chain carries TRBV19 and TRBJ2-7, with a tentative D call TRBD1 (5 bases). The V gene's germline CDR1 is LNHDA and CDR2 SQIVND (reference sequence). V lost 0 bases to trimming and J lost 1 base, with 16 bases between them. CDR3 length: 17 residues. The CDR3 DNA follows: TGTGCCAGTAGTATAGATTTCTTTCGGCAGGGATCCTACGAGCAGTACTTC. It yields the protein CASSIDFFRQGSYEQYF.

This chain uses TRBV9 with TRBJ2-2, with D unresolved. This CDR3 has 11 amino acids. Per the germline V gene, CDR1 is SGDLS and CDR2 is YYNGEE. V gave up 5 bases and J gave up 5 bases, with 4 bases separating them. The CDR3 sequence: CASRSTGELFF. The CDR3, as DNA: TGTGCCAGCAGGAGTACCGGGGAGCTGTTTTTT.

This clone has just a few counts. The junction differs from germline at one of its ends, possibly a read error. This sequence joins TRBV13 and TRBJ1-1; the match to TRBD1 covers 8 bases. The CDR3 has 13 residues. Germline V gene sequence: CDR1 PRHDT, CDR2 FYEKMQ (reference sequence). CDR3 nucleotides: TGTGCCAGCAGCTTTAGCAGGGGGCCTGAGGCTTTCTTT. Amino acids: CASSFSRGPEAFF.